What follows are 27 T cell receptor beta chains derived from one specimen sequenced in a study of blood T cells in healthy people across ages. The second PCR ran about 6 to 11 cycles with a sample-barcoded 5' primer and J-beta primers. TCRdb itself ran the 5' RACE reads through MiXCR, one entry per CDR3 protein. The data contain about 1.4 million distinct CDR3 sequences, roughly 60% of them seen just once; the ten biggest clones take up 6.5% to 8%. Sequencing was carried out using blood. The receptor set was obtained from a man between 18 and 35 years old in good health.

This clonotype occurred a few times. The chain carries TRBV12-3 or TRBV12-4 and TRBJ2-1, with 9 bases matching TRBD1. This CDR3 has 17 amino acids. V lost 5 bases to trimming and J lost 0 bases; unmatched junction nucleotides: 8. This chain's CDR3 is CASSVLTGGPSYNEQFF. CDR3 nucleotide sequence: TGTGCCAGCAGTGTCCTGACAGGGGGGCCCTCCTACAATGAGCAGTTCTTC.

V usage is TRBV4-1 and J usage is TRBJ1-2; 9 bases fit TRBD1. The CDR3 extends over 16 amino acids. Germline values: CDR1 MGHRA, CDR2 YSYEKL. The V gene end was trimmed by 2 bases and the J gene end by 6 bases; junction bases not matched to a gene: 10. The CDR3 DNA follows: TGCGCCAGCAGCCAATTACCCGGGACAGGGCGCGATGGCTACACCTTC. Protein product: CASSQLPGTGRDGYTF.

The table lists this clonotype with many counts. The J gene is TRBJ2-1, the V gene TRBV29-1, with TRBD1 matching 8 bases. J was trimmed by 2 bases and V by 7 bases; bases with no gene match: 7. Germline V CDR1 and CDR2: SQVTM, ANQGSEA. This CDR3 region has 14 residues. This chain's CDR3 is CSASGTGTYNEQFF. In nucleotides, the CDR3 is TGCAGCGCCTCCGGGACAGGTACCTACAATGAGCAGTTCTTC.

The V gene is TRBV2, the J gene TRBJ2-2, with TRBD2 as a possible D gene (6 bases). The V end was cut by 7 bases, the J end by 0 bases, with 9 bases between. Germline-derived CDR1 and CDR2 are SNHLY and FYNNEI. The CDR3 is made up of 14 amino acids. DNA of the CDR3: TGTGCCAGCACGCGGGGCGCGAACACCGGGGAGCTGTTTTTT. The encoded protein is CASTRGANTGELFF. Combining the CDR3 with reference TRBV2 and TRBJ2-2 gives the whole variable domain EPEVTQTPSHQVTQMGQEVILRCVPISNHLYFYWYRQILGQKVEFLVSFYNNEISEKSEIFDDQFSVERPDGSNFTLKIRSTKLEDSAMYFCASTRGANTGELFFGEGSRLTVL.

The chain carries TRBV3-1 and TRBJ2-7; 9 bases are a match to TRBD1. There are 15 residues in the CDR3. CDR1 LGHDT and CDR2 YNNKEL come from the germline V gene (reference sequence). V shed 5 bases, J shed 2 bases, and the junction held 7 bases outside the gene matches. The CDR3 is CASSFRQGEAYEQYF. CDR3 DNA sequence: TGTGCCAGCAGCTTCCGACAGGGGGAAGCCTACGAGCAGTACTTC.

This chain uses TRBV11-2 with TRBJ2-1; the D is unclear. Germline V CDR1 and CDR2: SGHAT, FQNNGV. V gave up 0 bases and J gave up 10 bases, with 16 bases separating them. This CDR3 spans 15 amino acids. The DNA of the CDR3 is TGTGCCAGCAGCTTAGACGTAACGCCGCCCTACGAGCAGTTCTTC. This translates into CASSLDVTPPYEQFF. The full variable domain, its missing parts supplied by reference TRBV11-2 and TRBJ2-1, is EAGVAQSPRYKIIEKRQSVAFWCNPISGHATLYWYQQILGQGPKLLIQFQNNGVVDDSQLPKDRFSAERLKGVDSTLKIQPAKLEDSAVYLCASSLDVTPPYEQFFGPGTRLTVL.

The chain combines TRBV20-1 with TRBJ2-3, with TRBD2 identical over 7 bases. With 3 bases clipped from V and 0 bases from J, the junction kept 3 bases outside the gene matches. Germline values: CDR1 DFQATT, CDR2 SNEGSKA (reference sequence). The CDR3 consists of 14 residues. CDR3 sequence (DNA): TGCAGTGCTAGTCCAGCGGGAAGCACAGATACGCAGTATTTT. Translated: CSASPAGSTDTQYF.

This clonotype was detected many times. The V and J genes are TRBV7-9 and TRBJ2-5; D is ambiguous. The CDR3 is 12 residues long. Germline CDR1 reads SEHNR; CDR2 reads FQNEAQ (reference sequence). Trimming stripped 5 bases from V and 4 bases from J, with 8 bases between. The CDR3 bases are TGTGCCAGCAGCCCCTTGGGAGAGACCCAGTACTTC. It codes for CASSPLGETQYF.

The rearrangement uses TRBV27 and TRBJ1-2; no clear D. The germline CDR1 and CDR2 sequences are MNHEY and SMNVEV (reference sequence). The CDR3 is 13 amino acids. V was trimmed by 3 bases and J by 8 bases, leaving 13 bases between them. The CDR3 reads CASSFGTLEGYTF. The CDR3 coding sequence is TGTGCCAGCAGTTTCGGTACTTTAGAGGGCTACACCTTC.

This clonotype was counted between two and nine times. This chain uses TRBV24-1 with TRBJ2-3; 13 bases map to TRBD2. The CDR3 has 18 residues. The germline V gene encodes CDR1 KGHDR and CDR2 SFDVKD. V shed 3 bases and J 2 bases; nucleotides not matched to a gene: 7. The CDR3 region is CATSDQRLAGGITDTQYF. CDR3 bases: TGTGCCACCAGTGATCAGAGACTAGCGGGGGGAATCACAGATACGCAGTATTTT.

This clonotype occurred a few times. The rearrangement links TRBV20-1 to TRBJ2-7, with 7 bases lining up with TRBD2. CDR1 DFQATT and CDR2 SNEGSKA come from the germline V gene (reference sequence). The CDR3 is made up of 15 amino acids. The V segment lost 3 bases and the J segment 3 bases; nucleotides outside the gene matches: 11. The DNA for the CDR3 is TGCAGTGCTAGCCCCGTAGCGGGCTCTAACTACGAGCAGTACTTC. Its translation: CSASPVAGSNYEQYF.

The CDR3 nucleotides read TGTGCCAGCAGGACGGACAGGAGCTACACCTTC. It translates to CASRTDRSYTF. This chain uses TRBV12-3 or TRBV12-4 with TRBJ1-2, with 7 positions matching TRBD1. Trimming at V came to 6 bases and at J to 9 bases, leaving 4 bases not matched to a gene. This CDR3 has 11 residues.

This clonotype was seen only a few times. The chain has TRBV5-1 and TRBJ2-1; 16 nucleotides line up with TRBD2. The length of the CDR3 is 16 residues. The V gene's germline CDR1 is SGHRS and CDR2 YFSETQ. V shed 4 bases, J shed 6 bases, and the junction held 4 bases outside the gene matches. The CDR3 sequence: CASSTGLAGGSNEQFF. DNA for the CDR3: TGCGCCAGCAGCACGGGACTAGCGGGAGGGAGCAATGAGCAGTTCTTC.

The chain recombines TRBV10-1 with TRBJ2-4; 12 positions match TRBD1. The CDR3 consists of 21 residues. V was pared by 4 bases and J by 2 bases, with 18 bases of the junction left unmatched. Germline loops: CDR1 WNHNN, CDR2 SYGVQD (reference sequence). The DNA of the CDR3 is TGCGCCAGCAGTGTAATACCAACCGGGACAGGGGGCGAGGAAACCAAAAACATTCAGTACTTC. As protein: CASSVIPTGTGGEETKNIQYF.

In its sample, this clonotype was seen many times. The V and J genes are TRBV20-1 and TRBJ2-7; unclear D gene. There are 13 residues in the CDR3. Germline loops: CDR1 DFQATT, CDR2 SNEGSKA (reference sequence). Trimming cost V 3 bases and J 0 bases, with 9 bases left between them. CDR3 residues: CSASGSDSYEQYF. The CDR3 region has the DNA TGCAGTGCTAGTGGGTCGGACTCCTACGAGCAGTACTTC.

The V call is TRBV29-1, the J call TRBJ1-1; tentatively, D is TRBD1 (5 bases). Germline assignment: CDR1 SQVTM and CDR2 ANQGSEA. With 7 bases removed from V and 4 bases from J, the gap between germline ends came to 16 bases. There are 13 residues in the CDR3. The CDR3 sequence: CSAYGWGSTEAFF. The CDR3 region has the DNA TGCAGCGCTTACGGATGGGGGAGCACTGAAGCTTTCTTT.

This chain links TRBV29-1 with TRBJ2-2; 8 positions match TRBD1. Germline V lookup: CDR1 SQVTM, CDR2 ANQGSEA. CDR3 length: 13 amino acids. After removal of 6 bases from V and 4 bases from J, the junction contained 4 bases not matched to a gene. The CDR3 here is CSVRGPSTGELFF. CDR3 sequence (DNA): TGCAGCGTCAGGGGGCCGAGCACCGGGGAGCTGTTTTTT.

A few counts support this clonotype. This rearrangement joins TRBV29-1 to TRBJ1-1, with TRBD1 as a possible D gene (6 bases). The V gene lost 0 bases and the J gene lost 4 bases, with 12 bases spanning the gap. This CDR3 region has 14 residues. Germline CDR1 is SQVTM and CDR2 is ANQGSEA. The CDR3 sequence: CSVEETQGSTEAFF. The CDR3 DNA reads as TGCAGCGTTGAAGAAACACAGGGAAGCACTGAAGCTTTCTTT.

This clonotype showed up just a few times. This chain joins TRBV5-1 and TRBJ2-3; 12 nucleotides match TRBD2. This CDR3 contains 16 residues. V trimming: 5 bases; J trimming: 5 bases; junction bases outside the gene matches: 9. Germline V gives CDR1 SGHRS, CDR2 YFSETQ. This CDR3 is CASRVLAGGPVDTQYF. The CDR3 DNA is TGCGCCAGCAGAGTACTAGCGGGGGGTCCGGTAGATACGCAGTATTTT.

This clonotype was seen more than once but under ten times. This chain links TRBV7-8 with TRBJ1-1; D gene ambiguous. The CDR3 totals 15 residues. V dropped 5 bases and J dropped 2 bases, with 15 bases sitting between them. CDR1 SGHVS and CDR2 FQNEAQ come from the germline V gene. Here the CDR3 reads CASSPSSGPNTEAFF. CDR3 coding DNA: TGTGCCAGCAGCCCGAGCAGTGGGCCTAACACTGAAGCTTTCTTT.

This clonotype has just one count. The rearrangement uses TRBV4-1 and TRBJ2-1; 8 positions match TRBD2. Unmatched junction bases numbered 12, after V lost 0 bases and J lost 2 bases. Germline lookup yields CDR1 MGHRA and CDR2 YSYEKL. This CDR3 spans 19 amino acids. The CDR3 reads CASSQDPGPSGRPYNEQFF. The CDR3 coding sequence is TGCGCCAGCAGCCAAGATCCGGGACCCAGCGGGAGACCCTACAATGAGCAGTTCTTC.

In this sample, this clonotype turned up a few times. V and J are TRBV5-1 and TRBJ2-7; D is uncertain. Trimming cost V 4 bases and J 6 bases, with 23 bases left between them. This CDR3 region has 16 residues. Germline V CDR1 and CDR2: SGHRS, YFSETQ. CDR3 nucleotides: TGCGCCAGCAGCCCGGCCGTCTCCCGAGTGTTCGGCGAGCAGTACTTC. Translated, it gives CASSPAVSRVFGEQYF.

This clonotype has only one observation. This rearrangement joins TRBV10-2 to TRBJ2-7; 11 nucleotides align to TRBD2. Germline V CDR1 and CDR2: WSHSY, SAAADI. Germline trimming cut 3 bases from V and 2 bases from J; bases unmatched to any gene: 12. The length of the CDR3 is 18 residues. CDR3 sequence reads: CASSEGLAGNYPTYEQYF. For the CDR3, the DNA is TGCGCCAGCAGTGAAGGACTAGCGGGCAACTATCCCACCTACGAGCAGTACTTC.

The CDR3 protein is CASSQENNYGYTF. The CDR3 DNA follows: TGCGCCAGCAGCCAAGAAAATAACTATGGCTACACCTTC. The gene calls are TRBV4-1 and TRBJ1-2, with D hard to call. This CDR3 is 13 amino acids long. CDR1 and CDR2 (germline): MGHRA, YSYEKL. V lost 0 bases and J lost 1, with 3 bases in between.

In its sample, this clonotype was seen once. Sequence at one end of the junction differs from germline and may be a read error. The chain couples TRBV11-2 to TRBJ2-4, with 7 positions matching TRBD1. The CDR3 consists of 16 residues. Germline lookup yields CDR1 SGHAT and CDR2 FQNNGV. In nucleotides, the CDR3 is TGTGCCAGCAGCCCCTTCCCCGGGACAGCCGAAAACATTCAGTACTTC. As protein: CASSPFPGTAENIQYF. The complete variable domain, with remaining parts taken from reference TRBV11-2 and TRBJ2-4, reads EAGVAQSPRYKIIEKRQSVAFWCNPISGHATLYWYQQILGQGPKLLIQFQNNGVVDDSQLPKDRFSAERLKGVDSTLKIQPAKLEDSAVYLCASSPFPGTAENIQYFGAGTRLSVL.

There are a few counts of this clonotype. V usage is TRBV6-6 and J usage is TRBJ2-1; 9 nucleotides agree with TRBD2. V shed 4 bases and J 8 bases; nucleotides not matched to a gene: 12. Germline loops: CDR1 MNHNY, CDR2 SVGAGI (reference sequence). The CDR3 loop spans 16 amino acids. CDR3 amino acids: CASSSTGLATVHEQFF. The CDR3 coding sequence is TGTGCCAGCAGTTCAACTGGACTAGCGACAGTCCATGAGCAGTTCTTC.

The CDR3 DNA reads as TGTGCCAGCAGTCACCGGACAGAATTGAACACTGAAGCTTTCTTT. This sequence encodes CASSHRTELNTEAFF. The V and J genes are TRBV6-8 and TRBJ1-1; maybe TRBD1 (6 bases). With 5 bases removed from V and 0 bases from J, the gap between germline ends came to 13 bases. CDR1 and CDR2 (germline): MNHGY, SAAAGT. There are 15 residues in the CDR3.